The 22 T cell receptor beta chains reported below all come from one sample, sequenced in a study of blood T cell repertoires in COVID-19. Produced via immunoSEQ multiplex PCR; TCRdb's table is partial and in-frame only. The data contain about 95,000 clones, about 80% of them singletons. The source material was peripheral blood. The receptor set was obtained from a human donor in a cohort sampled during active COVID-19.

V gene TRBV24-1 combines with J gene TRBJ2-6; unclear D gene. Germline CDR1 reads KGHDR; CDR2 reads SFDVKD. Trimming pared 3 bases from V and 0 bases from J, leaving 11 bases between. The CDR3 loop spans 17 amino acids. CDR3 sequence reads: CATSDSRVSSGANVLTF. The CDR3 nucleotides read TGTGCCACCAGTGATAGTCGGGTAAGCTCTGGGGCCAACGTCCTGACTTTC.

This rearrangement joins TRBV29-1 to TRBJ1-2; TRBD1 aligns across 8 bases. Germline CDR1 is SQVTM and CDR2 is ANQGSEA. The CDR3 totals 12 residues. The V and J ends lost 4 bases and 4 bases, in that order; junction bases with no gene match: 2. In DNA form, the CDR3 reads TGCAGCGTTGCCGGACAGGGCTATGGCTACACCTTC. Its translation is CSVAGQGYGYTF.

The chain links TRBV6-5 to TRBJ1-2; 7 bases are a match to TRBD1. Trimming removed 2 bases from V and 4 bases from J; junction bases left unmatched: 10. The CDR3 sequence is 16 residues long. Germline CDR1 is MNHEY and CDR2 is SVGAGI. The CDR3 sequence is CASSYTGTEGIYGYTF. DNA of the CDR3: TGTGCCAGCAGTTACACTGGGACAGAGGGAATCTATGGCTACACCTTC.

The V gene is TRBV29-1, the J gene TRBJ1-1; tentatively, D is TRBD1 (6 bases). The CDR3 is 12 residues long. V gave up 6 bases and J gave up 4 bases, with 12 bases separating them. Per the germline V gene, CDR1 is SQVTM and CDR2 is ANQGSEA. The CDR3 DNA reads TGCAGCGTAGGAAACAGGGTCACTGAAGCTTTCTTT. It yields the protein CSVGNRVTEAFF.

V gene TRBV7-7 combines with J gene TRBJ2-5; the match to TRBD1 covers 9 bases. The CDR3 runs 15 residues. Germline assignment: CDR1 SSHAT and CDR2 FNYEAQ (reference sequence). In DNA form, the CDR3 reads TGTGCTAGCGGCCGGGACAGGGAGTGCGAAGAGACCCAGTACTTC. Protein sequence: CASGRDRECEETQYF.

The CDR3 is CASSEDRSGTEAFF. In nucleotides, the CDR3 is TGTGCCAGCAGTGAGGACAGGAGTGGCACTGAAGCTTTCTTT. V is TRBV2 and J is TRBJ1-1, with TRBD1 matching over 7 bases. V shed 3 bases, J shed 4 bases, and the junction held 5 bases outside the gene matches. The CDR3 loop spans 14 amino acids. Germline loops: CDR1 SNHLY, CDR2 FYNNEI.

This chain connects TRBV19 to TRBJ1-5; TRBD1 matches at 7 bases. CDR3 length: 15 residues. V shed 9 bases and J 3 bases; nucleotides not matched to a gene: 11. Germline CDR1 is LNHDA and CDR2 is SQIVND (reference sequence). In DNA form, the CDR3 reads TGTGCCAGCCGGAGAGCAGGACAGGCCAATCAGCCCCAGCATTTT. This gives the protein CASRRAGQANQPQHF. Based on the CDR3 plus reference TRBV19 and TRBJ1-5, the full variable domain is DGGITQSPKYLFRKEGQNVTLSCEQNLNHDAMYWYRQDPGQGLRLIYYSQIVNDFQKGDIAEGYSVSREKKESFPLTVTSAQKNPTAFYLCASRRAGQANQPQHFGDGTRLSIL.

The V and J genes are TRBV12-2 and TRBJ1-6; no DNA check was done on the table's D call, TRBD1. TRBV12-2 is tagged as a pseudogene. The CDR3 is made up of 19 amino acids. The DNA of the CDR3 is TGTGCAAGTCGCTTCCAGGACAGGGGGCTTCCACCCTATAATTCACCCCTCCACTTT. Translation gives CASRFQDRGLPPYNSPLHF.

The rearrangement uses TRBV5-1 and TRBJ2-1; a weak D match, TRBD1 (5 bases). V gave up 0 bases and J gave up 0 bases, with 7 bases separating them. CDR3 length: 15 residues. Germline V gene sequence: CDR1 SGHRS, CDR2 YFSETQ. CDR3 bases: TGCGCCAGCAGCTTGGAGGGGTACTCCTACAATGAGCAGTTCTTC. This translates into CASSLEGYSYNEQFF.

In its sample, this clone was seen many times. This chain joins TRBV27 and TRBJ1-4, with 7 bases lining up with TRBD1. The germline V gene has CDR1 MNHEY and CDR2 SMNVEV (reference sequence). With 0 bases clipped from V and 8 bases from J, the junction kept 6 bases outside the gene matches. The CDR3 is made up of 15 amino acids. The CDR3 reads CASSLSWTGEEKLFF. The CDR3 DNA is TGTGCCAGCAGTTTATCTTGGACAGGAGAGGAAAAACTGTTTTTT.

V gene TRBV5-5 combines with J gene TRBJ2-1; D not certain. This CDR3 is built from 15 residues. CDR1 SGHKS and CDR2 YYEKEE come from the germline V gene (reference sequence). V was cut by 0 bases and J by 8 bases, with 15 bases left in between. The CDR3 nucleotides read TGTGCCAGCAGCTTGGCGGCGAATGAGGTCTATGAGCAGTTCTTC. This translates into CASSLAANEVYEQFF.

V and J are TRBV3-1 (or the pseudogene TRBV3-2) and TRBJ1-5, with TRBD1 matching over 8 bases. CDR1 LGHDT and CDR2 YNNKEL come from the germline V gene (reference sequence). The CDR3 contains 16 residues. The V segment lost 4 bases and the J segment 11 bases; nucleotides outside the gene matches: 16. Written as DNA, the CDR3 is TGTGCCAGCAGCCCCGGACCGGACAGGGAAGGTATGGCCCAGCATTTT. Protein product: CASSPGPDREGMAQHF.

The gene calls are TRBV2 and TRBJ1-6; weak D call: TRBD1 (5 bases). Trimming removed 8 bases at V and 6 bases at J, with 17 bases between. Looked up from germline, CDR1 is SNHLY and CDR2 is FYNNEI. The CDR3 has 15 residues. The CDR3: CASGETGGLNSPLHF. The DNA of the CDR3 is TGTGCCAGCGGGGAAACAGGAGGGCTTAATTCACCCCTCCACTTT.

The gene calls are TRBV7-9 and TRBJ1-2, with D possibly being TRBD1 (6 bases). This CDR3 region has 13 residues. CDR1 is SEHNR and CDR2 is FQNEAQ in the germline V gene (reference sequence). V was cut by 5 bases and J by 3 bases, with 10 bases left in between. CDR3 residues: CASSKRQDYGYTF. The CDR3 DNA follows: TGTGCCAGCAGCAAAAGACAGGACTATGGCTACACCTTC.

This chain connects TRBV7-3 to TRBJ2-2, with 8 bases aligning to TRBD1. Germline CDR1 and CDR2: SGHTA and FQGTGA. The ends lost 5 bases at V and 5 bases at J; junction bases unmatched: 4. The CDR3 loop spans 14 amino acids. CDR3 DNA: TGTGCCAGCAGCGGACAGGGCGGGACCGGGGAGCTGTTTTTT. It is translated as CASSGQGGTGELFF.

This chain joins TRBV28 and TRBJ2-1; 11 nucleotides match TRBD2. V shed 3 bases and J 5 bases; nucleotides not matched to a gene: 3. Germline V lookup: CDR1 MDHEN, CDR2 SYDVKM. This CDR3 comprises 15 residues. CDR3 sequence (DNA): TGTGCCAGCAGTTTGGTGACTAGCGGGAACAATGAGCAGTTCTTC. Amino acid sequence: CASSLVTSGNNEQFF. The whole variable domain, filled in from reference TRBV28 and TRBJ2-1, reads DVKVTQSSRYLVKRTGEKVFLECVQDMDHENMFWYRQDPGLGLRLIYFSYDVKMKEKGDIPEGYSVSREKKERFSLILESASTNQTSMYLCASSLVTSGNNEQFFGPGTRLTVL.

This CDR3 is CASSEVLAGGETQYF. The CDR3 DNA reads as TGTGCCAGCAGTGAAGTCCTAGCGGGGGGGGAGACCCAGTACTTC. This rearrangement joins TRBV2 to TRBJ2-5, with TRBD2 matching 12 bases. CDR3 size: 15 residues. Germline lookup yields CDR1 SNHLY and CDR2 FYNNEI. Trimming took 1 base from V and 5 from J; bases not matched to a gene: 2.

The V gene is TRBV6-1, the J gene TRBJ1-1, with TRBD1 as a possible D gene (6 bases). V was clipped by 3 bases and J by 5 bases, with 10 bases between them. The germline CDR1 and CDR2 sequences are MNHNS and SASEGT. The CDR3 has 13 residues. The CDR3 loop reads CASSDIQGTEAFF. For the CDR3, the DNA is TGTGCCAGCAGTGACATACAGGGTACTGAAGCTTTCTTT.

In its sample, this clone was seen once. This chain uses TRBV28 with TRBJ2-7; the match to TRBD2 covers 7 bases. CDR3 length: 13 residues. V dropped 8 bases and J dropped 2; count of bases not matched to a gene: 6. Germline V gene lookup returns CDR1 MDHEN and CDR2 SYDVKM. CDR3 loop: CASRTSTPYEQYF. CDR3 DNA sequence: TGTGCCAGCCGGACTAGTACACCCTACGAGCAGTACTTC.

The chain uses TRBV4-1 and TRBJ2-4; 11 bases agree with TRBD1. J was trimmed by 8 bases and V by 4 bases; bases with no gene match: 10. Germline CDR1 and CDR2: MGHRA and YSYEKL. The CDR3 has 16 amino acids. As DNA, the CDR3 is TGCGCCAGCAGCCGCGCGGGACAGGGGGGACGGGACATTCAGTACTTC. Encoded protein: CASSRAGQGGRDIQYF.

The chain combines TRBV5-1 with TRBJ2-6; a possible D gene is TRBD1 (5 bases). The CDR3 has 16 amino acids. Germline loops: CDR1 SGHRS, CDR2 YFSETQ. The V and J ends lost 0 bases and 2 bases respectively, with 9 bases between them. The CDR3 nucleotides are TGCGCCAGCAGCTTGGCCAAGGGGACTGGGGCCAACGTCCTGACTTTC. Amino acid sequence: CASSLAKGTGANVLTF. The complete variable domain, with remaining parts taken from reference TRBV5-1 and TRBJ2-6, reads KAGVTQTPRYLIKTRGQQVTLSCSPISGHRSVSWYQQTPGQGLQFLFEYFSETQRNKGNFPGRFSGRQFSNSRSEMNVSTLELGDSALYLCASSLAKGTGANVLTFGAGSRLTVL.

CDR3 DNA: TGTGCCAGCAGTTACACTGGACAGACGGAGCAGTACTTC. It is translated as CASSYTGQTEQYF. J is TRBJ2-7 and V is TRBV6-5, with D maybe TRBD1 (6 bases). The germline CDR1 and CDR2 sequences are MNHEY and SVGAGI. Trimming took 2 bases from V and 7 from J, leaving 12 bases between them. The CDR3 spans 13 residues.